This T cell receptor (beta chain) was sequenced during a study of T cell repertoires in cytomegalovirus infection. Study overall: The public TCR beta signatures pointed to both CMV infection and matching HLA type.

TCRdb ran MiXCR on the reads and lists one entry per CDR3 protein. The table has approximately 1,000,000 distinct CDR3 sequences, under 40% seen once. Comment on this clonotype: Antigen: not known.

V dropped 7 bases and J dropped 0 bases, with 6 bases sitting between them. This CDR3 has 12 amino acids. This TCR was sampled from a human donor in good health (CMV status not recorded). Some clones in this sample may be carry-over from other donors' samples. The gene calls are TRBV12-3 or TRBV12-4 and TRBJ1-1, with D unresolved. Sample: cultured CD8+ T cells from PBMCs, taken from culture after CMV antigen stimulation. CDR3 amino acids: CASNLMNTEAFF. The CDR3 coding sequence is TGTGCCAGCAACCTCATGAACACTGAAGCTTTCTTT.